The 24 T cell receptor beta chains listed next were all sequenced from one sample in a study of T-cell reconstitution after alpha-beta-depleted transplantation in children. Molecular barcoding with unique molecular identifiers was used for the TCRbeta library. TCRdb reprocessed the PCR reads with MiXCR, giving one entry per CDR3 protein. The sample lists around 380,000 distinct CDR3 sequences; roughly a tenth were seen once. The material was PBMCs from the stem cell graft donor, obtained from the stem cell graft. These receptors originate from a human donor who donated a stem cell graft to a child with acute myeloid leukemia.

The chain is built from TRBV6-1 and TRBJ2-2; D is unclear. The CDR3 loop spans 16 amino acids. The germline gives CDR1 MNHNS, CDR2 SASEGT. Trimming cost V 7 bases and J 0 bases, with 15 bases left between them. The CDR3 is CASNSRWQANTGELFF. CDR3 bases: TGTGCCAGCAACTCCCGTTGGCAGGCGAACACCGGGGAGCTGTTTTTT.

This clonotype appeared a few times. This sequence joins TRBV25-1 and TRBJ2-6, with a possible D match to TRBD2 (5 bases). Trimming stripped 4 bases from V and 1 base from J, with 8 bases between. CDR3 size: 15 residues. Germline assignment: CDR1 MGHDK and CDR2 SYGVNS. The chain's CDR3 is CASSVEVSGANVLTF. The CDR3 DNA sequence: TGTGCCAGCAGTGTGGAGGTTTCTGGGGCCAACGTCCTGACTTTC.

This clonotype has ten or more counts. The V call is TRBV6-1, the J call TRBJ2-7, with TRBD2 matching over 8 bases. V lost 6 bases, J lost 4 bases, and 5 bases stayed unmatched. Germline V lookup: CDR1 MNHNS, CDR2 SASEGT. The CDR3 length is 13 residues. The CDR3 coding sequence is TGTGCCAGCAGCGGGACTAGAAGTTACGAGCAGTACGTC. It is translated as CASSGTRSYEQYV.

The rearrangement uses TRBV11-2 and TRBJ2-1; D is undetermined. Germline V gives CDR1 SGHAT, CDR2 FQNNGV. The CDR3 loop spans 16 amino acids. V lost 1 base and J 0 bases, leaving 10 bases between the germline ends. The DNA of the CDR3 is TGTGCCAGCAGCTTAGTTTCTAAAAGCTCCTACAATGAGCAGTTCTTC. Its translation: CASSLVSKSSYNEQFF.

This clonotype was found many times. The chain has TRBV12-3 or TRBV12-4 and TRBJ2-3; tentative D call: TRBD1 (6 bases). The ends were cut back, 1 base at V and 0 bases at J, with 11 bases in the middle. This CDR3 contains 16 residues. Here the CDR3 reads CASSLDGGPSTDTQYF. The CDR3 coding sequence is TGTGCCAGCAGTTTAGATGGGGGCCCGAGCACAGATACGCAGTATTTT.

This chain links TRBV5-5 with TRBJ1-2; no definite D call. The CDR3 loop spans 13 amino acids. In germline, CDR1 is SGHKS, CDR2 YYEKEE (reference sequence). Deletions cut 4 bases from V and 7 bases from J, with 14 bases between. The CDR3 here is CASSPRADLGYTF. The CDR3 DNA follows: TGTGCCAGCAGCCCGCGGGCCGACCTTGGCTACACCTTC.

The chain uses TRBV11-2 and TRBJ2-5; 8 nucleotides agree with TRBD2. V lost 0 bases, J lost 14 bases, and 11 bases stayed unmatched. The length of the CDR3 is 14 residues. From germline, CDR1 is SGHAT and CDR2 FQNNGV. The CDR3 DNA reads TGTGCCAGCAGCTTAGATCTCGAGGATAGCGGGGTATACTTC. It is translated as CASSLDLEDSGVYF.

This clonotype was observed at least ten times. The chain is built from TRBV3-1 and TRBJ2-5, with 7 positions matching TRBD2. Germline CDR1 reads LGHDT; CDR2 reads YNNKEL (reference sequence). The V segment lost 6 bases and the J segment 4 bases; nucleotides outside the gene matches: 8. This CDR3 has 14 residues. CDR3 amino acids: CASSKAGGGETQYF. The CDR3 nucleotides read TGTGCCAGCAGTAAGGCGGGCGGGGGAGAGACCCAGTACTTC.

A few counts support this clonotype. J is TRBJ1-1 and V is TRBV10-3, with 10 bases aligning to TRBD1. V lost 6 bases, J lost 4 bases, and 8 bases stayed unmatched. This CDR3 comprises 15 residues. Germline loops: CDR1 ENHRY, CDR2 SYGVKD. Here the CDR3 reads CAISRRGQGSTEAFF. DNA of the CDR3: TGTGCCATCAGCCGAAGGGGACAGGGGAGCACTGAAGCTTTCTTT.

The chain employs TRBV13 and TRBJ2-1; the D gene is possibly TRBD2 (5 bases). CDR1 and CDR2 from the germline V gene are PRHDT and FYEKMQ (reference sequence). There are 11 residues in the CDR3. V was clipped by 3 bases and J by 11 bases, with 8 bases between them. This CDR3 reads CASSLREQQFF. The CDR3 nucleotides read TGTGCCAGCAGCTTGAGGGAGCAGCAGTTCTTC.

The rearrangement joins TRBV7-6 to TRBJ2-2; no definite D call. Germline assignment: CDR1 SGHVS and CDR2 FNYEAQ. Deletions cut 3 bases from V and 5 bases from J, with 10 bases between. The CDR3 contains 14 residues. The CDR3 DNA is TGTGCCAGCAGCTTGCTGTCTGGAACCGGGGAGCTGTTTTTT. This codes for CASSLLSGTGELFF.

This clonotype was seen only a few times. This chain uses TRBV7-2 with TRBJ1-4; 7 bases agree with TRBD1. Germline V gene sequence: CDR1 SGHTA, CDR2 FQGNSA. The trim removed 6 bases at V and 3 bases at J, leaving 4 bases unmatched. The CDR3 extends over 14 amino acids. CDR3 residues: CASSAGQPNEKLFF. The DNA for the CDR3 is TGTGCCAGCAGTGCGGGACAGCCTAATGAAAAACTGTTTTTT.

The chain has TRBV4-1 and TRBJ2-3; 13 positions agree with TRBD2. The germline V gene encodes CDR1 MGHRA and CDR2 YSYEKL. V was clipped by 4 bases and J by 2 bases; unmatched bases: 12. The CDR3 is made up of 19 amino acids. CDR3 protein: CASSPQSGLAGEFTDTQYF. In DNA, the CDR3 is TGCGCCAGCAGCCCACAGAGTGGACTAGCGGGGGAGTTCACAGATACGCAGTATTTT.

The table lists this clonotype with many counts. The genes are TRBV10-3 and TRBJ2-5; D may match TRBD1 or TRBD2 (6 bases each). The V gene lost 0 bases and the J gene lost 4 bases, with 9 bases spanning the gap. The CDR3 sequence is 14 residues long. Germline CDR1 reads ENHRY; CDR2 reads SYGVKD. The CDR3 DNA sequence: TGTGCCATCAGTGAGTCGGGGGGCTCAGAGACCCAGTACTTC. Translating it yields CAISESGGSETQYF.

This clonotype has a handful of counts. The CDR3 DNA sequence: TGTGCCAGGAGTTCCAGGGGATACACTGAAGCTTTCTTT. Amino acid sequence: CARSSRGYTEAFF. The chain combines TRBV19 with TRBJ1-1; D perhaps matches TRBD1 (6 bases). This CDR3 comprises 13 residues. Germline V lookup: CDR1 LNHDA, CDR2 SQIVND (reference sequence). The V end lost 9 bases, the J end lost 3 bases, and 14 bases lay between the germline ends.

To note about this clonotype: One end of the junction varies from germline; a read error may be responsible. For the CDR3, the DNA is TGTCCCACCAGTGATGGCCAGCGGGAGTGGAAAGATACGCAGTATTTT. Its protein is CPTSDGQREWKDTQYF. V usage is TRBV24-1 and J usage is TRBJ2-3, with 8 bases aligning to TRBD2. CDR3 length: 16 amino acids. Germline values: CDR1 KGHDR, CDR2 SFDVKD.

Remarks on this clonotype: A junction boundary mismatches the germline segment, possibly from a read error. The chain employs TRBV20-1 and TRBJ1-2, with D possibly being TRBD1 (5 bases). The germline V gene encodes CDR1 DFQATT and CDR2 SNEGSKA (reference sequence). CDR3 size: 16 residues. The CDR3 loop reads CCAREGWGGETHGYTF. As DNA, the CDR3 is TGCTGTGCTAGAGAAGGGTGGGGGGGAGAAACCCATGGCTACACCTTC.

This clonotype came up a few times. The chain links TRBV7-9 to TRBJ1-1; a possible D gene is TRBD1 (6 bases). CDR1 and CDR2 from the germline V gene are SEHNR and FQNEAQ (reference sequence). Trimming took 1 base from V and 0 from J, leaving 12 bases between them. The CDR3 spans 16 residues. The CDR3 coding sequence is TGTGCCAGCAGCTTAGGTTGGGGGCGGATGAACACTGAAGCTTTCTTT. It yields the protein CASSLGWGRMNTEAFF. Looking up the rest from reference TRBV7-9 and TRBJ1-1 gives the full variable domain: DTGVSQNPRHKITKRGQNVTFRCDPISEHNRLYWYRQTLGQGPEFLTYFQNEAQLEKSRLLSDRFSAERPKGSFSTLEIQRTEQGDSAMYLCASSLGWGRMNTEAFFGQGTRLTVV.

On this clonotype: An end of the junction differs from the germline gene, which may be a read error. CDR3 nucleotides: TGTGCCAGCTGGCGGGGCTTGAACGCTGAAGCTTTCTTT. Its translation is CASWRGLNAEAFF. V is TRBV12-3 or TRBV12-4 and J is TRBJ1-1, with a possible D match to TRBD1 (5 bases). CDR3 size: 13 residues.

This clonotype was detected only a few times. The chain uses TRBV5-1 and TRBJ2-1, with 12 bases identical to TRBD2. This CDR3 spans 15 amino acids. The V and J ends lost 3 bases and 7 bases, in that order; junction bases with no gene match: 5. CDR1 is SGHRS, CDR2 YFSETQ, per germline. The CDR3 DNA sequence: TGCGCCAGCAGCTCATGGACTAGCGGGAATAATGAGCAGTTCTTC. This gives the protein CASSSWTSGNNEQFF.

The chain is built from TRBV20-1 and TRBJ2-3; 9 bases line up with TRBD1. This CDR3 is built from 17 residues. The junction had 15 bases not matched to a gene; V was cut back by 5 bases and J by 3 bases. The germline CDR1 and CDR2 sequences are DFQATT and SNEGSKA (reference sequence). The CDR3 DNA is TGCAGTGCTGGAGCACCTTATACAGGGGGCGAGACAGATACGCAGTATTTT. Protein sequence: CSAGAPYTGGETDTQYF.

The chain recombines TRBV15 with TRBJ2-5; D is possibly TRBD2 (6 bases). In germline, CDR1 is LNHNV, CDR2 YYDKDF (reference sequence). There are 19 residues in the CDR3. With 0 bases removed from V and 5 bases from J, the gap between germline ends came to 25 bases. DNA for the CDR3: TGTGCCACCAGCAGAGATTTCGTCTATATGGAGGGCCCAGACGAGACCCAGTACTTC. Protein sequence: CATSRDFVYMEGPDETQYF.

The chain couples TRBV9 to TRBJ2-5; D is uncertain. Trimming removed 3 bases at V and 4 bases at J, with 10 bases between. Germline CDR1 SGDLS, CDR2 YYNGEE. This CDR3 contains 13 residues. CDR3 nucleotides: TGTGCCAGCAGCGGTCATTGGGGAGAGACCCAGTACTTC. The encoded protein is CASSGHWGETQYF.

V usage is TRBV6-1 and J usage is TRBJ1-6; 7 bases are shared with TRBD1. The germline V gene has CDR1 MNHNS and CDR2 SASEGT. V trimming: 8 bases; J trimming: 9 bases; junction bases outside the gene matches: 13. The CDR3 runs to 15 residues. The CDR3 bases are TGTGCCAGCCGAGGAACAGGGGTTTTTGGTTCACCCCTCCACTTT. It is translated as CASRGTGVFGSPLHF.